This paragraph reports one TCR beta chain. Its antigen is unidentified. This sample was included in a study of T cells in localized non-small cell lung cancer. The study, taken as a whole, reports: Uninvolved nearby lung showed the greatest T cell clonality, exceeding that found in tumor. Sequencing was limited to one tumor region, leaving the possibility of heterogeneity open. Adjacent lung tissue had a median 57 of the top 100 clones found in the tumor.

Germline-derived CDR1 and CDR2 are LNHDA and SQIVND (reference sequence). The CDR3 runs 15 residues. V was pared by 6 bases and J by 6 bases, with 8 bases of the junction left unmatched. The assay was immunoSEQ multiplex PCR, and TCRdb's table has in-frame clones only and misses some. This repertoire shows 20,000 to 30,000 clones, roughly four fifths found once; its top ten account for 4.1%. The V gene is TRBV19, the J gene TRBJ1-5; 10 bases agree with TRBD1. This TCR derives from a woman aged 40-69 years with stage I lung adenocarcinoma. Specimen: peripheral blood, collected before any cancer treatment. CDR3 amino acids: CASRDDRGQVQPQHF. Written as DNA, the CDR3 is TGTGCCAGTAGGGACGACAGGGGGCAGGTTCAGCCCCAGCATTTT.